Given below is one T cell receptor (beta chain) in context. The entry originates in a study of blood T cell repertoires in COVID-19. Background on the study: The study drew acute and convalescent COVID-19 samples from the United States, Italy and Spain. T cells, B-cell-depleted T cells, or PBMCs supplied cDNA or gDNA.

Trimming at V came to 4 bases and at J to 6 bases, leaving 2 bases not matched to a gene. CDR1 is SEHNR and CDR2 is FQNEAQ in the germline V gene (reference sequence). The CDR3 is 13 amino acids. Authors' data handling: Counts of nucleated cells, estimated from reference gene primer amplification, were obtained. The repertoire was sequenced with immunoSEQ multiplex PCR; TCRdb's copy has only in-frame clones and lacks some. The V and J calls and clone size were taken over from that table, and D and trimming were inferred from the DNA. Among over 100,000 clones, approximately 86% were seen once, and the ten largest hold roughly 4.5%.

The material sequenced was peripheral blood. The V and J genes are TRBV7-9 and TRBJ1-1, with 10 bases matching TRBD1. This TCR derives from a man aged 40-50 years with acute or convalescent COVID-19. CDR3 protein: CASSSGTGAEAFF. Here the CDR3 DNA reads TGTGCCAGCAGCTCCGGGACAGGGGCTGAAGCTTTCTTT.